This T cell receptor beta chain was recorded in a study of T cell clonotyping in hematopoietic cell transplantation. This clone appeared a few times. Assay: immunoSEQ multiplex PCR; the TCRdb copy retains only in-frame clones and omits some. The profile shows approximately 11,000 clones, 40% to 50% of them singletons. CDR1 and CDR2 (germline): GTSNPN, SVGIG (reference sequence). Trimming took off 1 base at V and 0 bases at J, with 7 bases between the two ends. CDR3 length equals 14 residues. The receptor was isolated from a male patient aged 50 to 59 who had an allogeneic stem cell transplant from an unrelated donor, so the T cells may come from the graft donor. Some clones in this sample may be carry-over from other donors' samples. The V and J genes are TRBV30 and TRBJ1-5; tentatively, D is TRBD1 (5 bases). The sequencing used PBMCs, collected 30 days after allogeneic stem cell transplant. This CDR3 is CAWSGGLSNQPQHF. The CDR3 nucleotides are TGTGCCTGGAGTGGGGGCCTTAGCAATCAGCCCCAGCATTTT.